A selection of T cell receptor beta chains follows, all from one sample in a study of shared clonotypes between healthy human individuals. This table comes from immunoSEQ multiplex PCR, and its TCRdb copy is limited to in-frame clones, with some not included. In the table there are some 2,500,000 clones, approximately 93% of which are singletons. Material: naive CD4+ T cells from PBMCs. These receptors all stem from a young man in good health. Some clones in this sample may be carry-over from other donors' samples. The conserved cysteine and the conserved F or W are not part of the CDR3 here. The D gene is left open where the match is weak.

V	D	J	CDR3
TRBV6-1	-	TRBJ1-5	ASSTWANQPQH
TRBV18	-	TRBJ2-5	ASSPLYQETQY
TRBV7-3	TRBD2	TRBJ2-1	ASSLTSGRNNEQF
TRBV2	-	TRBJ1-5	ASTRFPTRDSNQPQH
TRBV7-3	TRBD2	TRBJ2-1	ASSYGTSGRVSYNEQF
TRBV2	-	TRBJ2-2	ASSFQTGELF
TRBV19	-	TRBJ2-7	ASSLQDRSSYEQY
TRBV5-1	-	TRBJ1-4	ATDRGVIETNEKLF
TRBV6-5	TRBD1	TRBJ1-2	ASRLQGNYGYT
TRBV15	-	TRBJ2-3	ATSLGQPRADTQY